The source of this T cell receptor beta chain is a study of blood T cell repertoires in COVID-19. Across the study: Donors in the United States, Italy and Spain gave samples during acute or convalescent COVID-19.

This CDR3 has 22 amino acids. After removal of 2 bases from V and 3 bases from J, the junction contained 20 bases not matched to a gene. Germline-derived CDR1 and CDR2 are LGHDT and YNNKEL (reference sequence). Authors' analysis steps: Estimation of nucleated cell counts relied on the amplification of reference gene primers. The data were produced by immunoSEQ multiplex PCR, yet TCRdb's version contains in-frame clones alone and is incomplete. V and J calls and clone size are given by that table; D and trimming were obtained from the DNA. This sample yields about 66,000 clones, of which roughly 86% are seen a single time; 6.9% belongs to the top ten.

J is TRBJ2-2 and V is TRBV3-1 (or the pseudogene TRBV3-2), with 11 bases lining up with TRBD2. The receptor was derived from a man aged 45-60 years with active COVID-19. The sequenced material came from peripheral blood. The CDR3 here is CASSQKRESTSGSTSDTGELFF. CDR3 in DNA: TGTGCCAGCAGCCAAAAGAGGGAATCTACTAGCGGGAGTACTTCGGACACCGGGGAGCTGTTTTTT.